This TCR beta chain derives from a study of blood T cell repertoires in COVID-19. CDR3 length: 16 amino acids. V was pared by 4 bases and J by 4 bases, with 17 bases between. Germline assignment: CDR1 LGHDT and CDR2 YNNKEL (reference sequence). Method: immunoSEQ multiplex PCR; TCRdb's copy keeps in-frame clones and lacks some. The sample includes a few hundred thousand clones, roughly 85% of them seen just once. Across 20 to 25 US areas, participants ranged in age from about 18 to 90 years. Membership in each cohort depended on participant-reported clinical history. The TCR was taken from a woman in her twenties or thirties who had recovered from COVID-19. Sequencing input: PBMCs or T cells enriched from blood (not recorded which). This chain connects TRBV3-1 (or the pseudogene TRBV3-2) to TRBJ1-5, with a possible D match to TRBD1 (5 bases). CDR3 amino acids: CASSPRGSVGNQPQHF. The DNA for the CDR3 is TGTGCCAGCAGCCCCCGGGGGTCGGTCGGTAATCAGCCCCAGCATTTT.